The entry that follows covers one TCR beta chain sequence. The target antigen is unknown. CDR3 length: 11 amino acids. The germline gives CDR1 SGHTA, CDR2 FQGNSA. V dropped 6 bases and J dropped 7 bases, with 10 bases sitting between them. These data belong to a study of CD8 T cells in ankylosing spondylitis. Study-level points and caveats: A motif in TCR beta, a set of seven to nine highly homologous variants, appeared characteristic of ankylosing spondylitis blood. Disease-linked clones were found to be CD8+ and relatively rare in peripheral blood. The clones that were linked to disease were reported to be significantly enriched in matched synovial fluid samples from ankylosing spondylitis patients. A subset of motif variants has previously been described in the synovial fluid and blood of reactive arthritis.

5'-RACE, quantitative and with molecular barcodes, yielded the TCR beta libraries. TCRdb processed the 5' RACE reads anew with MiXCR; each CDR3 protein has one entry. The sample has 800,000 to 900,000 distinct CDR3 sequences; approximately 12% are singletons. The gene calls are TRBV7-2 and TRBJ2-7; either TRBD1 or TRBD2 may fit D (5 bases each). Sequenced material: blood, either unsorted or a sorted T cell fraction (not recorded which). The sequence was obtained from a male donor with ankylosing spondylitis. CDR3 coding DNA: TGTGCCAGCAGACTGAGGGGAGAGCAGTACTTC. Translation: CASRLRGEQYF.